This T cell receptor beta chain was sequenced in a study of identical twins. TCRdb redid the calling of the 5' RACE reads with MiXCR, one entry per CDR3 protein. Of some 1,700,000 distinct CDR3 sequences detected, less than 40% appear once; the ten largest clones hold approximately 0.25%. From germline, CDR1 is SNHLY and CDR2 FYNNEI. The V and J ends lost 7 bases and 8 bases respectively, with 15 bases between them. The CDR3 is 13 amino acids. The chain joins TRBV2 to TRBJ1-5, with D perhaps matching TRBD1 (5 bases). The clonotype originates from a newborn girl in good health. The sample was cord blood. The CDR3 loop is CASMLDSSKPQHF. The CDR3 DNA follows: TGTGCCAGCATGCTTGACAGTAGCAAGCCCCAGCATTTT. The whole variable domain, filled in from reference TRBV2 and TRBJ1-5, reads EPEVTQTPSHQVTQMGQEVILRCVPISNHLYFYWYRQILGQKVEFLVSFYNNEISEKSEIFDDQFSVERPDGSNFTLKIRSTKLEDSAMYFCASMLDSSKPQHFGDGTRLSIL.